This T cell receptor beta chain came from a study of blood T cells in healthy people across ages. The CDR3 spans 12 residues. CDR1 is SQVTM and CDR2 is ANQGSEA in the germline V gene. With 5 bases removed from V and 2 bases from J, the gap between germline ends came to 10 bases. This clonotype was seen repeatedly, ten times or more. PCR was performed a second time for about 7 to 12 cycles using a sample-barcoded 5' primer and a J-beta primer mix. Per-sample output comprised a minimum of 2.5 million paired-end reads containing CDR3. TCRdb reprocessed the 5' RACE reads via MiXCR and lists one record per CDR3 protein. The sample includes fewer than 900,000 distinct CDR3 sequences, approximately 50% of them seen just once.

This clonotype originated in a woman aged 60-75 years in good health. Material for sequencing was blood. The V gene is TRBV29-1, the J gene TRBJ2-7, with a possible D match to TRBD1 (6 bases). In nucleotides, the CDR3 is TGCAGCGTTTCCTGGACAGCCTACGAGCAGTACTTC. Translation gives CSVSWTAYEQYF.